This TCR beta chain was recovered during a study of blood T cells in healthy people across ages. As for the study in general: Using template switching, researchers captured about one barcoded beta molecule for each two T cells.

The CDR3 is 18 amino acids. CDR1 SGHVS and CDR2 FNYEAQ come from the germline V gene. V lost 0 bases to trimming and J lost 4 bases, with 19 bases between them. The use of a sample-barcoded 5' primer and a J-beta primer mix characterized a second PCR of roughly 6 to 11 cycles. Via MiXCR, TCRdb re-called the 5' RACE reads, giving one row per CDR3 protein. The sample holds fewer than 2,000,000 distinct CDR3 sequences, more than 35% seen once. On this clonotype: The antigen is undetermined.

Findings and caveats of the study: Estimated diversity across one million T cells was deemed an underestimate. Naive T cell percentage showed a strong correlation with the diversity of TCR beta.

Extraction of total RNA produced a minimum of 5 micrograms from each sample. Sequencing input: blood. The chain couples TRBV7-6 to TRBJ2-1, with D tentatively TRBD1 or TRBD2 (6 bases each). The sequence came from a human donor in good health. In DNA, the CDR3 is TGTGCCAGCAGCTTAGCGATGTCGGGGGCGCACCCGTACAATGAGCAGTTCTTC. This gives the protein CASSLAMSGAHPYNEQFF.